This T cell receptor beta chain was retrieved from a study of blood T cell repertoires in COVID-19. In the study overall: Sites across the United States, Italy and Spain contributed samples from acute and convalescent COVID-19. The cDNA or gDNA used as material had been derived from T cells, B-cell-depleted T cells, or PBMCs.

As handled by the study authors: The assay estimated nucleated cells by amplifying reference gene primers. Data came from immunoSEQ multiplex PCR; TCRdb stores just in-frame clones and leaves some out. From that table come the V and J calls and clone size; the DNA was used to work out D and trimming. Here the sample spans approximately 150,000 clones, around four fifths being singletons. The CDR3 totals 13 residues. Per germline, CDR1 MNHEY and CDR2 SMNVEV (reference sequence). Trimming removed 4 bases from V and 1 base from J, with 8 bases in between. The sequencing input was peripheral blood. The chain carries TRBV27 and TRBJ2-7; tentatively, D is TRBD2 (6 bases). This TCR came from a human donor in a cohort sampled during active COVID-19. CDR3 in amino acids: CASSSGLSYEQYF. CDR3 coding DNA: TGTGCCAGCAGTTCGGGACTTTCCTACGAGCAGTACTTC.